This TCR beta chain is drawn from a study of blood T cell repertoires in COVID-19. Across the whole study: Material from acute and convalescent COVID-19 was sourced from the United States, Italy and Spain. T cells, B-cell-depleted T cells, or PBMCs provided the cDNA or gDNA that served as material.

Sequencing was performed with immunoSEQ multiplex PCR; in TCRdb, only in-frame clones are kept and a portion is missing. This sample has approximately 200,000 clones, with over 80% found just once. CDR3 length: 13 residues. V dropped 3 bases and J dropped 3 bases, with 9 bases sitting between them. The germline CDR1 and CDR2 sequences are SGHDN and FVKESK. It was during active infection that Seattle patients were enrolled and then longitudinally followed. The chain couples TRBV14 to TRBJ2-7; D call uncertain. The TCR comes from a young man with COVID-19, enrolled during active disease. Source material: peripheral blood. The CDR3 loop is CASSQFGVYEQYF. The CDR3 DNA sequence: TGTGCCAGCAGCCAGTTCGGAGTCTACGAGCAGTACTTC.